The 20 T cell receptor beta chains listed next were all sequenced from one sample in a study (dated by TCRdb to about 2015). Libraries came from 5' RACE. The sequencing machine was an Illumina MiSeq. TCRdb reworked the public reads: Q25 trimming with fastp, MiXCR clone assembly, productive beta chains retained. CDR3 protein duplicates are merged, each entry listing the most common genes and DNA. The sample table holds several thousand distinct CDR3 sequences, of which approximately 46% were seen once. The ten largest clones capture roughly 3% of the sample. CD4+CD25+CD127-/low cells were isolated as Tregs. Sequencing used Tregs sorted from a lymph node. All receptors come from a female donor with breast cancer.

The chain carries TRBV7-6 and TRBJ1-5; TRBD1 matches at 7 bases. After removal of 0 bases from V and 6 bases from J, the junction contained 2 bases not matched to a gene. Germline V lookup: CDR1 SGHVS, CDR2 FNYEAQ. The CDR3 consists of 14 residues. In nucleotides, the CDR3 is TGTGCCAGCAGCTTAGCAGGGGGCGGTCAGCCCCAGCATTTT. Protein sequence: CASSLAGGGQPQHF.

The rearrangement joins TRBV6-5 to TRBJ2-1, with 7 bases matching TRBD2. The J segment lost 3 bases and the V segment lost 0 bases, leaving 14 bases of the junction unmatched. Germline CDR1 is MNHEY and CDR2 is SVGAGI. There are 19 residues in the CDR3. CDR3 DNA: TGTGCCAGCAGTTACTCATCAGGCCTGGCGGGAGAAGTCTACAATGAGCAGTTCTTC. The encoded protein is CASSYSSGLAGEVYNEQFF.

The V and J genes are TRBV29-1 and TRBJ2-7, with 9 bases fitting TRBD1. The CDR3 runs to 14 residues. Germline V gene data show CDR1 as SQVTM and CDR2 as ANQGSEA. V was clipped by 4 bases and J by 2 bases; unmatched bases: 6. The CDR3 sequence: CSVVTGTGTYEQYF. The CDR3 DNA follows: TGCAGCGTTGTTACCGGGACAGGGACCTACGAGCAGTACTTC.

This clonotype appeared a few times. The CDR3 spells CAWRDNRAEQYF. CDR3 DNA: TGTGCCTGGAGAGACAACAGGGCCGAGCAGTACTTC. V and J are TRBV30 and TRBJ2-7, with a weak D call TRBD1 (6 bases). Trimming took 3 bases from V and 6 from J, leaving 12 bases between them. CDR1 and CDR2 from the germline V gene are GTSNPN and SVGIG (reference sequence). CDR3 length: 12 residues.

The CDR3 DNA reads TGTGCCAGCAGTTACCCACAGGGGGAATACGAGCAGTACTTC. Its protein is CASSYPQGEYEQYF. The chain uses TRBV6-6 and TRBJ2-7, with TRBD1 matching over 8 bases. Germline V gene lookup returns CDR1 MNHNY and CDR2 SVGAGI (reference sequence). The CDR3 length is 14 residues. With 2 bases clipped from V and 4 bases from J, the junction kept 4 bases outside the gene matches.

V gene TRBV5-1 combines with J gene TRBJ2-3, with D hard to call. The germline V gene encodes CDR1 SGHRS and CDR2 YFSETQ. The CDR3 spans 14 residues. Between the trimmed V and J ends, which lost 4 bases and 2 bases, there was a span of 11 bases. This chain's CDR3 is CASSLRLHTDTQYF. The CDR3, as DNA: TGCGCCAGCAGCCTCAGGCTCCACACAGATACGCAGTATTTT. The whole variable domain, filled in from reference TRBV5-1 and TRBJ2-3, reads KAGVTQTPRYLIKTRGQQVTLSCSPISGHRSVSWYQQTPGQGLQFLFEYFSETQRNKGNFPGRFSGRQFSNSRSEMNVSTLELGDSALYLCASSLRLHTDTQYFGPGTRLTVL.

Turning to this clonotype: The limits of the CDR3 on the DNA are not certain, so only TCRdb's listed CDR3 is given. The V and J genes are TRBV5-1 and TRBJ2-1; no DNA check was done on the table's D call, TRBD2. 15 amino acids form the CDR3, both terminal residues included. The germline V gene encodes CDR1 SGHRS and CDR2 YFSETQ. CDR3 sequence reads: CASSTSGGLWDEQFF.

The chain is built from TRBV12-3 or TRBV12-4 and TRBJ2-1; 9 bases align to TRBD2. The trim removed 4 bases at V and 4 bases at J, leaving 5 bases unmatched. This CDR3 is 15 amino acids long. The CDR3 is CASSWGLAKYNEQFF. CDR3 in DNA: TGTGCCAGCAGTTGGGGACTAGCCAAGTACAATGAGCAGTTCTTC.

The rearrangement links TRBV20-1 to TRBJ2-5, with D possibly being TRBD2 (6 bases). The CDR3 length is 16 residues. Per the germline V gene, CDR1 is DFQATT and CDR2 is SNEGSKA (reference sequence). Trimming took 4 bases from V and 5 from J, leaving 23 bases between them. DNA of the CDR3: TGCAGTGCTACAGAACGACGGGAGTATGTTATTGAGACCCAGTACTTC. Its protein is CSATERREYVIETQYF.

There are a few counts of this clonotype. The V call is TRBV6-4, the J call TRBJ1-5; no clear D gene. The CDR3 totals 19 residues. V lost 2 bases to trimming and J lost 0 bases, with 20 bases between them. CDR1 and CDR2 (germline): MRHNA, SNTAGT. The CDR3 DNA sequence: TGTGCCAGCAGTGACCGTGTCTCGACCTGCGGTAATAGCAATCAGCCCCAGCATTTT. Its protein product is CASSDRVSTCGNSNQPQHF.

Remarks on this clonotype: The CDR3 does not end in the conserved phenylalanine or tryptophan, so this is likely a read error. The rearrangement links TRBV12-3 or TRBV12-4 to TRBJ2-1; D uncertain. The germline V and J ends were trimmed by 3 bases and 6 bases, with 6 bases remaining between them. The CDR3 has 12 amino acids. CDR3 sequence: CASSFASNEQFL. CDR3 in DNA: TGTGCCAGCAGTTTCGCATCCAATGAGCAGTTCCTC.

The V call is TRBV4-1, the J call TRBJ1-2; D is unresolved. The germline V and J ends were trimmed by 4 bases and 7 bases, with 25 bases remaining between them. The CDR3 sequence is 17 residues long. CDR1 is MGHRA and CDR2 is YSYEKL in the germline V gene. This CDR3 reads CASSRTRRSWESGGYTF. CDR3 nucleotide sequence: TGCGCCAGCAGCCGCACAAGACGGAGCTGGGAGTCGGGTGGCTACACCTTC.

This clonotype was seen more than once but under ten times. The chain couples TRBV10-3 to TRBJ2-1; a possible D gene is TRBD1 (6 bases). The CDR3 extends over 14 amino acids. V lost 5 bases, J lost 2 bases, and 10 bases lay in between. CDR1 ENHRY and CDR2 SYGVKD come from the germline V gene. For the CDR3, the DNA is TGTGCCATCAGTAAGGACAGAACCTACAATGAGCAGTTCTTC. Encoded protein: CAISKDRTYNEQFF.

Comments on this clonotype: The germline gene is not matched at one end of the junction; a read error may be the cause. As DNA, the CDR3 is TGTGCCAGCGGCTTTGGGGGCTTAGCTGAAGCTTTCTTT. Residues: CASGFGGLAEAFF. V is TRBV7-8 and J is TRBJ1-1; possibly TRBD1 for D (6 bases). The CDR3 loop spans 13 amino acids. Germline V gene sequence: CDR1 SGHVS, CDR2 FQNEAQ. Drawing the rest from reference TRBV7-8 and TRBJ1-1, the complete variable domain is GAGVSQSPRYKVAKRGQDVALRCDPISGHVSLFWYQQALGQGPEFLTYFQNEAQLDKSGLPSDRFFAERPEGSVSTLKIQRTQQEDSAVYLCASGFGGLAEAFFGQGTRLTVV.

The chain carries TRBV20-1 and TRBJ2-5; D is tentatively TRBD1 or TRBD2 (5 bases each). CDR1 and CDR2 from the germline V gene are DFQATT and SNEGSKA (reference sequence). The CDR3 runs to 15 residues. With 0 bases removed from V and 5 bases from J, the gap between germline ends came to 16 bases. The CDR3 loop reads CSARDRWDDEETQYF. CDR3 DNA sequence: TGCAGTGCTAGAGATCGGTGGGACGACGAGGAGACCCAGTACTTC.

There are a few counts of this clonotype. The V call is TRBV5-6, the J call TRBJ1-1, with D possibly TRBD1 on 6 matching bases. The germline V and J ends were trimmed by 4 bases and 5 bases, with 24 bases remaining between them. The CDR3 extends over 17 amino acids. CDR1 and CDR2 (germline): SGHDT, YYEEEE. CDR3 sequence: CASSIAVEGGSRTEAFF. The CDR3 DNA follows: TGTGCCAGCAGCATCGCGGTGGAGGGGGGGTCGAGGACTGAAGCTTTCTTT.

This clonotype was found a few times. J is TRBJ2-1 and V is TRBV7-2; TRBD2 matches 10 bases. The CDR3 totals 13 residues. V trimming: 10 bases; J trimming: 6 bases; junction bases outside the gene matches: 6. Germline loops: CDR1 SGHTA, CDR2 FQGNSA. The CDR3 nucleotides read TGTGCCACAATAGCGGGAGGTGTCAATGAGCAGTTCTTC. The encoded protein is CATIAGGVNEQFF.

This clonotype was counted a few times. The CDR3 loop is CASSYSQGHPDTQYF. CDR3 nucleotide sequence: TGTGCCAGCAGTTACTCGCAGGGTCACCCAGATACGCAGTATTTT. V gene TRBV6-5 combines with J gene TRBJ2-3, with D perhaps TRBD1 (5 bases). The CDR3 totals 15 residues. V gave up 0 bases and J gave up 4 bases, with 11 bases separating them. Germline values: CDR1 MNHEY, CDR2 SVGAGI.

This clonotype was seen a few times. The chain is built from TRBV5-1 and TRBJ2-7; D perhaps matches TRBD2 (6 bases). Germline CDR1 and CDR2: SGHRS and YFSETQ. V was cut by 4 bases and J by 0 bases, with 20 bases left in between. The CDR3 has 17 amino acids. As DNA, the CDR3 is TGCGCCAGCAGCCTGAGGAGGGACTGGATAAGCTCCTACGAGCAGTACTTC. It is translated as CASSLRRDWISSYEQYF. Drawing the rest from reference TRBV5-1 and TRBJ2-7, the complete variable domain is KAGVTQTPRYLIKTRGQQVTLSCSPISGHRSVSWYQQTPGQGLQFLFEYFSETQRNKGNFPGRFSGRQFSNSRSEMNVSTLELGDSALYLCASSLRRDWISSYEQYFGPGTRLTVT.

The chain recombines TRBV4-1 with TRBJ2-7; TRBD2 is a possible D gene (5 bases). Germline loops: CDR1 MGHRA, CDR2 YSYEKL. The CDR3 sequence is 15 residues long. V gave up 1 base and J gave up 2 bases, with 12 bases separating them. CDR3 sequence reads: CASSQVAGSTYEQYF. In nucleotides, the CDR3 is TGCGCCAGCAGCCAAGTGGCGGGTTCTACCTACGAGCAGTACTTC.